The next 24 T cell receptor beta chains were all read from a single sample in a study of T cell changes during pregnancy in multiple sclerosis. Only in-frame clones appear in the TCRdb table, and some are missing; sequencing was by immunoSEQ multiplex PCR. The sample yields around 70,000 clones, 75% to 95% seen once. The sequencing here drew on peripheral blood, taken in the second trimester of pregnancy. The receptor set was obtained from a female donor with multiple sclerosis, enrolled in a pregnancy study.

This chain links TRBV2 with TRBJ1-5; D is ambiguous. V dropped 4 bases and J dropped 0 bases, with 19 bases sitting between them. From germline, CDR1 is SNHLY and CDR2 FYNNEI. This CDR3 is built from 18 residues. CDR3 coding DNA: TGTGCCAGCAGTGGAGTATGGGCCATTACTTATAGCAATCAGCCCCAGCATTTT. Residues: CASSGVWAITYSNQPQHF.

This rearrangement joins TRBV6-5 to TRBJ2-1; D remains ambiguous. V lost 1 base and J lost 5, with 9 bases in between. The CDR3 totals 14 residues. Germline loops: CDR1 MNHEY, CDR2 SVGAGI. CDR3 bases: TGTGCCAGCAGTTACTTGTTACCGGACAATGAGCAGTTCTTC. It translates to CASSYLLPDNEQFF.

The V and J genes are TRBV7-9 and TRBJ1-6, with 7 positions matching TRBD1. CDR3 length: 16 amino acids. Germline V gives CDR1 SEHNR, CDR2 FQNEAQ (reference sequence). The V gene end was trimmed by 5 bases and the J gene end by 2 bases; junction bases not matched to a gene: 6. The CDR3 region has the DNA TGTGCCAGCAGCCCCTTAGGGACAGCCTATAATTCACCCCTCCACTTT. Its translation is CASSPLGTAYNSPLHF.

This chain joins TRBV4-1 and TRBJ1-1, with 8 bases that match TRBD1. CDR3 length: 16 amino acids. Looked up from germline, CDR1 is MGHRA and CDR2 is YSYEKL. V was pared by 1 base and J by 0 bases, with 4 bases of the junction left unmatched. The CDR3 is CASSQVRTGLNTEAFF. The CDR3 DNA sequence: TGCGCCAGCAGCCAAGTACGGACAGGGCTGAACACTGAAGCTTTCTTT.

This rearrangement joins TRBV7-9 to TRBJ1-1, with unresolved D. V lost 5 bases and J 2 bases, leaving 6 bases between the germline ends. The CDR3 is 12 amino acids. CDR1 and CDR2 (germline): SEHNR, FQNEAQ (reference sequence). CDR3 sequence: CASSPRNTEAFF. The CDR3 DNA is TGTGCCAGCAGCCCGCGAAACACTGAAGCTTTCTTT.

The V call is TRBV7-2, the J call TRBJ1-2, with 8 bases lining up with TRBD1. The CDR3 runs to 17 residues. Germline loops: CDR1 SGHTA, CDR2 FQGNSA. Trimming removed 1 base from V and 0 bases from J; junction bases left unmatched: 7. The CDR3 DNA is TGTGCCAGCAGCTTAGGCAGGGGGCGCGTGCCTAACTATGGCTACACCTTC. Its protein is CASSLGRGRVPNYGYTF.

The DNA of the CDR3 is TGTGCCAGCAGCTTGGGACAGGGGCGAGGTATCACTGAAGCTTTCTTT. This encodes CASSLGQGRGITEAFF. The chain joins TRBV5-4 to TRBJ1-1; 8 bases map to TRBD1. The CDR3 sequence is 16 residues long. The trim removed 0 bases at V and 4 bases at J, leaving 8 bases unmatched. The germline V gene encodes CDR1 SGHNT and CDR2 YYREEE (reference sequence).

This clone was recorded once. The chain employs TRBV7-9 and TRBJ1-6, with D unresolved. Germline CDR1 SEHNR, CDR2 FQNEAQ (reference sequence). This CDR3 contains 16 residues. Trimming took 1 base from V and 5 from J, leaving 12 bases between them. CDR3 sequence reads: CASSLVGVGNNSPLHF. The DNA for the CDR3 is TGTGCCAGCAGCTTAGTCGGGGTAGGGAATAATTCACCCCTCCACTTT.

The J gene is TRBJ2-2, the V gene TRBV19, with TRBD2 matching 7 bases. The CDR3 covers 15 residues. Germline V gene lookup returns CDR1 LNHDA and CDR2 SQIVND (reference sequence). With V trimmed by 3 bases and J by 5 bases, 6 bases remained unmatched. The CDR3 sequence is CASSIGWGGTGELFF. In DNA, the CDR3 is TGTGCCAGTAGTATCGGGTGGGGGGGAACCGGGGAGCTGTTTTTT.

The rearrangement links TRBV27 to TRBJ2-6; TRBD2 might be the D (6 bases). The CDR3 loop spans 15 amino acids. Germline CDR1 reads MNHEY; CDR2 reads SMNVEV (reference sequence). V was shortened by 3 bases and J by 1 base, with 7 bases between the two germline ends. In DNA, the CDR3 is TGTGCCAGCAGTTTTGGAGGGTCTGGGGCCAACGTCCTGACTTTC. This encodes CASSFGGSGANVLTF.

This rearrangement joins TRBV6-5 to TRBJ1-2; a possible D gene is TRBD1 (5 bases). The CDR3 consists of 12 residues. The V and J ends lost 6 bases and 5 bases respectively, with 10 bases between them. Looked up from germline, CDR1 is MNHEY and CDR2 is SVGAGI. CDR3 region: CASSQDRYGYTF. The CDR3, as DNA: TGTGCCAGCAGCCAAGACAGATATGGCTACACCTTC.

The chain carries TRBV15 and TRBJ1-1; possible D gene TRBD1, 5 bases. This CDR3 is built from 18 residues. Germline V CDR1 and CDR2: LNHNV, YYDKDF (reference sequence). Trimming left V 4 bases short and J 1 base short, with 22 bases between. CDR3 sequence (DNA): TGTGCCACCAGCAAACAAGGAGCCAGGGCTCAGACGAACACTGAAGCTTTCTTT. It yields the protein CATSKQGARAQTNTEAFF.

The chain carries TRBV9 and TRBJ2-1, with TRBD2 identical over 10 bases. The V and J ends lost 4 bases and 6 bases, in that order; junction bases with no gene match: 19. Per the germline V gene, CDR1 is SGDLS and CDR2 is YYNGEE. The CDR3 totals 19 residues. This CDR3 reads CASSPPTGPKRGGLNEQFF. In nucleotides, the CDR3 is TGTGCCAGCAGCCCTCCAACCGGGCCTAAGCGGGGGGGCCTCAATGAGCAGTTCTTC.

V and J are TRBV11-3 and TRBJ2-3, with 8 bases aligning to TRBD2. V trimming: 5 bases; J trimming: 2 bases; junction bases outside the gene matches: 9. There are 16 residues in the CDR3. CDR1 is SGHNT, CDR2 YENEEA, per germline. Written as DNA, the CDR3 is TGTGCCAGCAGCGGGGTCAGCGGGGGATTCACAGATACGCAGTATTTT. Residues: CASSGVSGGFTDTQYF.

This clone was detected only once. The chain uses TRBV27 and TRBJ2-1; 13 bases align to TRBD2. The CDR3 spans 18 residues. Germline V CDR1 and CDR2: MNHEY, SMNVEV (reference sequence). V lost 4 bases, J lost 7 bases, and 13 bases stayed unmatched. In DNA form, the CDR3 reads TGTGCCAGCAGTTGGGCAACTAGCGGGGGGGCGAGTGGGAATGAGCAGTTCTTC. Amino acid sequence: CASSWATSGGASGNEQFF.

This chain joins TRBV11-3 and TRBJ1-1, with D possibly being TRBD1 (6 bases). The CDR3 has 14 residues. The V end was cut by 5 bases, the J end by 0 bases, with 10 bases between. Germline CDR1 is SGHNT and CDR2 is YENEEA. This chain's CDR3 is CASSLNRVNTEAFF. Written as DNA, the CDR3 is TGTGCCAGCAGCCTAAACAGGGTGAACACTGAAGCTTTCTTT.

The CDR3 reads CASSHRGQGVDEQYF. CDR3 DNA sequence: TGTGCCAGCAGTCATAGGGGACAGGGGGTCGACGAGCAGTACTTC. The J gene is TRBJ2-7, the V gene TRBV6-1, with 11 bases lining up with TRBD1. Unmatched junction bases numbered 8, after V lost 5 bases and J lost 5 bases. Per germline, CDR1 MNHNS and CDR2 SASEGT. The CDR3 covers 15 residues.

The chain's CDR3 is CASSLGQLPLYGYTF. The DNA of the CDR3 is TGTGCCAGCAGCTTGGGACAGCTCCCACTCTATGGCTACACCTTC. The chain joins TRBV5-6 to TRBJ1-2, with D perhaps matching TRBD1 (5 bases). Per germline, CDR1 SGHDT and CDR2 YYEEEE. The V gene lost 0 bases and the J gene lost 4 bases, with 13 bases spanning the gap. CDR3 length equals 15 residues.

The CDR3 region has the DNA TGTGCCAGCAGCGAGGGGGCAGAGGGGACCCAGTACTTC. Translating gives CASSEGAEGTQYF. This chain joins TRBV9 and TRBJ2-5; 7 bases line up with TRBD1. This CDR3 comprises 13 residues. V dropped 3 bases and J dropped 7; count of bases not matched to a gene: 6. Germline CDR1 SGDLS, CDR2 YYNGEE.

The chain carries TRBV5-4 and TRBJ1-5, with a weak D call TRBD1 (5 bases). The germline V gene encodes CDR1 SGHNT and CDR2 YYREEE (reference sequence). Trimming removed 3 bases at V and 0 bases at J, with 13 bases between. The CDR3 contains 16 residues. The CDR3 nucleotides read TGTGCCAGCAGCTCTCAGGGCACATATAGCAATCAGCCCCAGCATTTT. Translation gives CASSSQGTYSNQPQHF.

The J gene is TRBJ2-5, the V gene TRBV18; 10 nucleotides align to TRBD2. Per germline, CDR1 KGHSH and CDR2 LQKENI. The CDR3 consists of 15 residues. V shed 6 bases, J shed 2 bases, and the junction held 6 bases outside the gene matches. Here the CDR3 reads CASSQRLAGQETQYF. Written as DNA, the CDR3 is TGTGCCAGCTCGCAGCGACTAGCGGGTCAAGAGACCCAGTACTTC.

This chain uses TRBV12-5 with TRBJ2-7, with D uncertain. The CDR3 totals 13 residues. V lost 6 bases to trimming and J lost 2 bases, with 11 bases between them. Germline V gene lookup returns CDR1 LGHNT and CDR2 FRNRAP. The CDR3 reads CASGQTEAYEQYF. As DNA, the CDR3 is TGTGCTAGTGGGCAGACTGAGGCCTACGAGCAGTACTTC.

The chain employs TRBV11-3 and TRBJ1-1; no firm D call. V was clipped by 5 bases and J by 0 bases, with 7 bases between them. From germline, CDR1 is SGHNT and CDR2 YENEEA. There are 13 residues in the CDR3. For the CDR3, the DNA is TGTGCCAGCAGCGTACAGCTGAACACTGAAGCTTTCTTT. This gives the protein CASSVQLNTEAFF. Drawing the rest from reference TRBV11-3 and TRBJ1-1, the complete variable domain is EAGVVQSPRYKIIEKKQPVAFWCNPISGHNTLYWYLQNLGQGPELLIRYENEEAVDDSQLPKDRFSAERLKGVDSTLKIQPAELGDSAVYLCASSVQLNTEAFFGQGTRLTVV.

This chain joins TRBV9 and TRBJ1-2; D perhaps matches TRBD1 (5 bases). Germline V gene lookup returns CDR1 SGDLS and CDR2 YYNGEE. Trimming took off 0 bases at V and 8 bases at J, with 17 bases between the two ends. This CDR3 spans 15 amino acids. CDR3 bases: TGTGCCAGCAGCGTAGTGGGGCAGCTAGGGTCCGGCTACACCTTC. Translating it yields CASSVVGQLGSGYTF.